This TCR beta chain was observed in a study of CD8+ T cells in alopecia areata. Study-wide background: Treated patients swallowed 5 to 10 mg of oral tofacitinib twice daily.

This clone has only a few counts. Its antigen is not identified. The germline V gene has CDR1 LNHDA and CDR2 SQIVND (reference sequence). Trimming removed 6 bases from V and 3 bases from J, with 5 bases in between. The CDR3 is 11 amino acids. Reverse transcribed after extraction, RNA yielded cDNA as the sequencing template. Repertoires were generated with immunoSEQ multiplex PCR, while TCRdb's copy carries only in-frame clones and drops some. The sample has under 300,000 clones, over 45% seen once; the top ten hold 0.75% to 0.95%. Study-wide findings and caveats: Scalp sequencing captures resident alphabeta T cells of normal skin too. Among the top 100, expanded CD8+ clones were significantly decreased by tofacitinib, as was scalp clonality.

Treatment denoted: oral pan-JAK inhibitor, 5-10 mg twice daily. The receptor comes from a human donor with alopecia areata. The chain has TRBV19 and TRBJ2-5, with D possibly TRBD2 on 5 matching bases. Sequencing used CD4+ T cells sorted from blood, obtained around week 54, from a patient treated with tofacitinib. The CDR3 nucleotides read TGTGCCAGTAGGCGGGAAGAGACCCAGTACTTC. It encodes CASRREETQYF.